This T cell receptor beta chain was captured in a study of blood T cells in healthy people across ages. Then a second PCR, running about 6 to 12 cycles, was carried out with a sample-barcoded 5' primer and a J-beta primer mix. Sequencing yielded, for each sample, at least 2.5 million paired-end reads carrying CDR3. TCRdb re-derived calls from the 5' RACE reads in MiXCR, one entry per CDR3 protein. The top ten hold 25% to 35% of the sample, which has approximately 670,000 distinct CDR3 sequences, 35% to 50% seen once. The junction had 5 bases not matched to a gene; V was cut back by 3 bases and J by 2 bases. Germline CDR1 DFQATT, CDR2 SNEGSKA (reference sequence). The CDR3 has 15 amino acids. Study-level points and caveats: Investigators treated diversity estimates from one million T cells as underestimates.

This clonotype was recorded a few times. Its antigen remains unidentified. The origin of this receptor is an elderly man in good health. The sequencing input was blood. V usage is TRBV20-1 and J usage is TRBJ2-1; 9 nucleotides align to TRBD2. The CDR3 sequence is CSASSASGAYNEQFF. CDR3 nucleotides: TGCAGTGCTAGTAGTGCTAGCGGGGCCTACAATGAGCAGTTCTTC.